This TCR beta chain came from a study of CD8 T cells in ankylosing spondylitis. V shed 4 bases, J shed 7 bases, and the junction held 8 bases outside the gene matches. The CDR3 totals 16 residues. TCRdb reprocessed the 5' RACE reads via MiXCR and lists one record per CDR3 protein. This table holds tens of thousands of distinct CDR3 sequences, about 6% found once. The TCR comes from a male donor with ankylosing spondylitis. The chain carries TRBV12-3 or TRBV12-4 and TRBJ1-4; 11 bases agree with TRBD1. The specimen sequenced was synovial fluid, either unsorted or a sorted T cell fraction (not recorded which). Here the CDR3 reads CASSSDRGRVSEKLFF. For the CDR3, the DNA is TGTGCCAGCAGTTCGGACAGGGGGCGAGTGAGTGAAAAACTGTTTTTT.